This note documents a single T cell receptor beta chain sequence. The sample comes from a study of blood T cell repertoires in COVID-19. About the study: The study drew acute and convalescent COVID-19 samples from the United States, Italy and Spain.

Germline values: CDR1 LGHNA, CDR2 YNFKEQ. The V end was cut by 0 bases, the J end by 5 bases, with 14 bases between. The CDR3 spans 16 residues. In the source study's methods: Reference gene primer amplification in the assay estimated nucleated cell counts. Produced via immunoSEQ multiplex PCR; TCRdb's table is partial and in-frame only. V and J calls and clone size are those listed in that table; D and trimming were worked out from the DNA. The repertoire consists of some 270,000 clones, with approximately 84% occurring once and the leading ten covering just over 6.5%. Residents of about two dozen US areas, aged roughly 18 to 89 years, made up the participants.

The source is a woman between 50 and 59 years old who had been exposed to COVID-19. The chain recombines TRBV4-2 with TRBJ1-5, with a weak D call TRBD1 (5 bases). Sequencing used PBMCs or T cells enriched from blood (not recorded which). The CDR3: CASSQDLTPGDQPQHF. The CDR3 DNA sequence: TGTGCCAGCAGCCAAGATTTGACACCGGGGGATCAGCCCCAGCATTTT.